One and the same sample provided the 10 T cell receptor beta chains below, sequenced in a study of shared clonotypes between healthy human individuals. Sequencing used immunoSEQ multiplex PCR; TCRdb keeps in-frame clones, though not all of them. The table lists about 530,000 clones, 90% to 96% of them singletons. Sequencing input: naive CD4+ T cells sorted from blood. Stated subset: CD45RA+ positively selected. These TCRs come from a woman between 25 and 40 years old in good health.

The chain recombines TRBV28 with TRBJ2-1, with 9 positions matching TRBD1. The ends lost 6 bases at V and 1 base at J; junction bases unmatched: 7. The V gene's germline CDR1 is MDHEN and CDR2 SYDVKM. The CDR3 length is 16 residues. The CDR3 DNA sequence: TGTGCCAGCAGGGGACAGGGCCCGGGGTCCTACAATGAGCAGTTCTTC. This sequence encodes CASRGQGPGSYNEQFF.

The chain carries TRBV27 and TRBJ2-7; TRBD2 agrees at 8 bases. The trim removed 5 bases at V and 1 base at J, leaving 4 bases unmatched. In germline, CDR1 is MNHEY, CDR2 SMNVEV (reference sequence). The CDR3 sequence is 14 residues long. The CDR3 spells CASSGLAGSYEQYF. The CDR3 coding sequence is TGTGCCAGCAGTGGGTTAGCGGGATCCTACGAGCAGTACTTC.

This clone was seen once. J is TRBJ2-7 and V is TRBV28; no reliable D call. This CDR3 spans 15 amino acids. V gave up 2 bases and J gave up 4 bases, with 15 bases separating them. CDR1 is MDHEN and CDR2 is SYDVKM in the germline V gene. The CDR3 bases are TGTGCCAGCAGTTTAGTAGCCCGGTGGGGATACGAGCAGTACTTC. Its translation is CASSLVARWGYEQYF.

V gene TRBV5-1 combines with J gene TRBJ2-1; 7 bases are shared with TRBD1. The germline V gene has CDR1 SGHRS and CDR2 YFSETQ. This CDR3 has 14 amino acids. Germline trimming cut 7 bases from V and 7 bases from J; bases unmatched to any gene: 11. The CDR3 loop is CASYPGQGENEQFF. The CDR3 nucleotides are TGCGCCAGCTATCCGGGCCAGGGGGAGAATGAGCAGTTCTTC. The full variable domain, its missing parts supplied by reference TRBV5-1 and TRBJ2-1, is KAGVTQTPRYLIKTRGQQVTLSCSPISGHRSVSWYQQTPGQGLQFLFEYFSETQRNKGNFPGRFSGRQFSNSRSEMNVSTLELGDSALYLCASYPGQGENEQFFGPGTRLTVL.

The genes are TRBV11-3 and TRBJ2-7, with 11 bases lining up with TRBD1. CDR1 and CDR2 from the germline V gene are SGHNT and YENEEA. The CDR3 extends over 16 amino acids. V was pared by 2 bases and J by 4 bases, with 7 bases of the junction left unmatched. The CDR3 region is CASSLRGGQGVYEQYF. As DNA, the CDR3 is TGTGCCAGCAGCTTAAGAGGGGGACAGGGGGTTTACGAGCAGTACTTC.

The chain has TRBV28 and TRBJ2-7; 9 bases map to TRBD2. The CDR3 totals 14 residues. CDR1 is MDHEN, CDR2 SYDVKM, per germline. V lost 2 bases, J lost 3 bases, and 2 bases stayed unmatched. CDR3 amino acids: CASSLASGVYEQYF. CDR3 DNA: TGTGCCAGCAGTTTAGCTAGCGGGGTCTACGAGCAGTACTTC.

The genes are TRBV18 and TRBJ1-5; TRBD1 is a possible D gene (6 bases). Trimming cost V 0 bases and J 10 bases, with 16 bases left between them. The CDR3 runs to 15 residues. Germline V CDR1 and CDR2: KGHSH, LQKENI. The CDR3 region has the DNA TGTGCCAGCTCACCACCAGGAGGGGGTGGAGAACCCCAGCATTTT. As protein: CASSPPGGGGEPQHF.

The chain is built from TRBV28 and TRBJ2-5, with 7 bases lining up with TRBD1. The DNA end lines up better with TRBJ2-7; the J call may be wrong. Germline values: CDR1 MDHEN, CDR2 SYDVKM. The CDR3 totals 13 residues. CDR3 sequence (DNA): TGTGCCAGCAGAAACAGGGGCGACTACGAGCAGTACTTC. It codes for CASRNRGDYEQYF.

This clone has a single count. V and J are TRBV6-5 and TRBJ1-2; D remains ambiguous. This CDR3 contains 12 residues. Trimming took 8 bases from V and 5 from J, leaving 12 bases between them. Germline CDR1 and CDR2: MNHEY and SVGAGI. The CDR3 DNA follows: TGTGCCAGCTGGAGCGACACATATGGCTACACCTTC. Residues: CASWSDTYGYTF.

The chain couples TRBV9 to TRBJ2-1; the D gene is possibly TRBD2 (6 bases). CDR1 is SGDLS and CDR2 is YYNGEE in the germline V gene. This CDR3 comprises 17 residues. V lost 4 bases and J lost 4, with 21 bases in between. In nucleotides, the CDR3 is TGTGCCAGCAGCCCTAGTCAACTAGCCCGGAGGTACAATGAGCAGTTCTTC. This translates into CASSPSQLARRYNEQFF. Looking up the rest from reference TRBV9 and TRBJ2-1 gives the full variable domain: DSGVTQTPKHLITATGQRVTLRCSPRSGDLSVYWYQQSLDQGLQFLIQYYNGEERAKGNILERFSAQQFPDLHSELNLSSLELGDSALYFCASSPSQLARRYNEQFFGPGTRLTVL.